The clone carrying this T cell receptor beta chain showed up just a few times. Its target is unknown. These data are taken from a study of CD8 T cells in ankylosing spondylitis. CDR3 length equals 13 residues. V was pared by 5 bases and J by 5 bases, with 14 bases between. Germline-derived CDR1 and CDR2 are DFQATT and SNEGSKA (reference sequence). Overall study findings and caveats: Blood of patients with ankylosing spondylitis appeared to be characterized by a TCR beta motif of 8 or 9 highly homologous variants. Earlier work had already found some motif variants in reactive arthritis synovial fluid and blood. As for the disease-linked clones, they showed a CD8+ phenotype and occurred at relatively low frequencies in peripheral blood.

Making use of molecular barcodes, quantitative 5'-RACE generated TCR beta libraries. TCRdb passed the 5' RACE reads through MiXCR, listing each CDR3 protein once. The sample carries some 220,000 distinct CDR3 sequences, approximately 7.3% recorded once. This sequence joins TRBV20-1 and TRBJ2-3; D is ambiguous. Sequenced sample: blood, either unsorted or a sorted T cell fraction (not recorded which). The receptor was isolated from a male donor with ankylosing spondylitis. CDR3 protein: CSAGEGLIDTQYF. Written as DNA, the CDR3 is TGCAGTGCTGGGGAAGGGCTAATAGATACGCAGTATTTT.